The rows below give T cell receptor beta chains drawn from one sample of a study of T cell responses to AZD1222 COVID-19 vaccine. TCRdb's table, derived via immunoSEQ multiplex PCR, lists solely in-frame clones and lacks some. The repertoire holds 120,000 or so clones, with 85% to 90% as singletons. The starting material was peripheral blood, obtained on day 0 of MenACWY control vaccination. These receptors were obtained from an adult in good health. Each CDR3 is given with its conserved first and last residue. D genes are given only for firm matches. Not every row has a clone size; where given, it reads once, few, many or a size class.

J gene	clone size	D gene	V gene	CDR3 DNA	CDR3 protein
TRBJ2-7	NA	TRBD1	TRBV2	TGTGCCAGCAGTGGGACACGGACAGGGGGCCTAAGCGAGCAGTACTTC	CASSGTRTGGLSEQYF
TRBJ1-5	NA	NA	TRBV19	TGTGCCAGTAGCTTGCAAATATCTCAGCCCCAGCATTTT	CASSLQISQPQHF
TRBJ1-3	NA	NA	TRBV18	TGTGCCAGCTCACCGCTTGACGGCACTGAAAACACCATATATTTT	CASSPLDGTENTIYF
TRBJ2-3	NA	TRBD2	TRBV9	TGTGCCAGCAGCCCTAGCTGGGGCCGGGGGGACGGAGCCACAGATACGCAGTATTTT	CASSPSWGRGDGATDTQYF
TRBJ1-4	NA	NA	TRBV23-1	TGCGCCAGCAGTCAAGCTCCGCGGGAAGGGCTATATGAAAAACTGTTTTTT	CASSQAPREGLYEKLFF
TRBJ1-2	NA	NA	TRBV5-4	TGTGCCAGCAGCTTGGTTTGGGACCCTGGCTACACCTTC	CASSLVWDPGYTF
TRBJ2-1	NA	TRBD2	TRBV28	TGTGCCAGCAGTTCCGCAACCCTTAGCGGGAGGAGCTCCTACAATGAGCAGTTCTTC	CASSSATLSGRSSYNEQFF
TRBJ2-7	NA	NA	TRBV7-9	TGTGCCAGCAGCCCTAGGAGGGACCACTACGAGCAGTACTTC	CASSPRRDHYEQYF
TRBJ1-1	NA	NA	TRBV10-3	TGTGCCATCAGTGAGTTTTCAGGTTTGAACACTGAAGCTTTCTTT	CAISEFSGLNTEAFF
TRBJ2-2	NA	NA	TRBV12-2	TGTGCAAGTCGCTTAGGGCCCGGGGAGCTGTTTTTT	CASRLGPGELFF
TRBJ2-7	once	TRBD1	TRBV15	TGTGCCACCAGCAGACCTACACAGGGGGACAGCTCCTACGAGCAGTACTTC	CATSRPTQGDSSYEQYF
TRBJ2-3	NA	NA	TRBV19	TGTGCCAGTAGTGATGTGGGGAGTGGAGATACGCAGTATTTT	CASSDVGSGDTQYF
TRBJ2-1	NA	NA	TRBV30	TGTGCCTGGAGTCCCCTCGGAGGAACGGGCAATGAGCAGTTCTTC	CAWSPLGGTGNEQFF
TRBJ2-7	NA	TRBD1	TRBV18	TGTGCCAGCTCACCCGGGACAGGCTATACCTACGAGCAGTACTTC	CASSPGTGYTYEQYF
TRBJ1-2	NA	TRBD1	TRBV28	TGTGCCAGCAACTCCGGACAGGGGGCTTATGGCTACACCTTC	CASNSGQGAYGYTF
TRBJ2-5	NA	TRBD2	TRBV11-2	TGTGCCAGCAGCTTAGGAGCGGGAGGGTTGTCAGAGACCCAGTACTTC	CASSLGAGGLSETQYF
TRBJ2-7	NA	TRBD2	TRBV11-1	TGTGCCAGCAGCTTCCCGGGACTAGGCTACGAGCAGTACTTC	CASSFPGLGYEQYF
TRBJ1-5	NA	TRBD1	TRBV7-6	TGTGCCAGCAGCCTCCGCTCGAGGGGGCCCAATCAGCCCCAGCATTTT	CASSLRSRGPNQPQHF
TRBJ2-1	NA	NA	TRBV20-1	TGCAGTACCTTCGGGGTTCGTGAGCAGTTCTTC	CSTFGVREQFF
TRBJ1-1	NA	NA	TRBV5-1	TGCGCCAGCAGTTCAATACTGAACACTGAAGCTTTCTTT	CASSSILNTEAFF
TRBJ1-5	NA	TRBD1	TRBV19	TGTGCCAGTAGTATACAGGGGGCAGGTCAGCCCCAGCATTTT	CASSIQGAGQPQHF
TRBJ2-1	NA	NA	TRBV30	NA	CAWSVFLSNEQFF
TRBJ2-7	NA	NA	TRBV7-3	TGTGCCAGCAGCTTAAATTCGTGGAGCGAGCAGTACTTC	CASSLNSWSEQYF
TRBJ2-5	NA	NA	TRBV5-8	TGTGCCAGCAGCCTAGCAGGGAGTCGGGAGACCCAGTACTTC	CASSLAGSRETQYF
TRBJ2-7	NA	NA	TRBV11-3	TGTGCCAGCAGCTTAGGCGGGTCAGTCTCCTACGAGCAGTACTTC	CASSLGGSVSYEQYF
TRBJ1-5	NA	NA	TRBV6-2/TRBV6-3	TGTGCCAGCAGTTACCCAATCGATTGGAGATATAGCAATCAGCCCCAGCATTTT	CASSYPIDWRYSNQPQHF
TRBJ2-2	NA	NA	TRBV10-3	TGTGCCATCAGCCCTGCCGCGAACACCGGGGAGCTGTTTTTT	CAISPAANTGELFF
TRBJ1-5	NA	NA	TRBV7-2	TGTGCCAGCAGCTTATACGCCGGGTCCGTTCAGCCCCAGCATTTT	CASSLYAGSVQPQHF
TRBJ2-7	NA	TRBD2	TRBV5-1	TGCGCCCGCAGCTTGGGGGGGGACGGCTCCCTCGAGCAGTACTTC	CARSLGGDGSLEQYF
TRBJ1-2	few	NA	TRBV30	TGTGCCTGGAGTGCGAATATGGAAGGCTACACCTTC	CAWSANMEGYTF
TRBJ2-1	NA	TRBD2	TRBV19	TGTGCCAGTAGTACACTAGCGGGAGGGGCCTCCTACAATGAGCAGTTCTTC	CASSTLAGGASYNEQFF
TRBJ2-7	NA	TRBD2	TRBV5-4	TGTGCCAGCAGCTCGGAAGGGCTAGCGGGAGGGGTCGAGCAGTACTTC	CASSSEGLAGGVEQYF
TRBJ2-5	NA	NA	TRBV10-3	TGTGCCATCAGGAGTGGCCAGGGAGACCAAGAGACCCAGTACTTC	CAIRSGQGDQETQYF
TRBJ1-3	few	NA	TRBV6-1	TGTGCCAGCAGTGATAGGCCGGGAAACACCATATATTTT	CASSDRPGNTIYF
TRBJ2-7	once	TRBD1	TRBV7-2	TGTGCCAGCAGCTTTGACACCGGGACAGGGGGCTACGAGCAGTACTTC	CASSFDTGTGGYEQYF
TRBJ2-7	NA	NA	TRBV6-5	TGTGCCAGCAGTTACTTGCGGCCCCCCTACGAGCAGTACTTC	CASSYLRPPYEQYF
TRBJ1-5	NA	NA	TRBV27	TGTGCCAGCAGTTTAAGTGGCAGATTCATTGCCAATCAGCCCCAGCATTTT	CASSLSGRFIANQPQHF
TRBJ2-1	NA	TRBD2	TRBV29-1	TGCAGCGTAAATGAACGGACTAGCGGGAGAAAGGTGTATGAGCAGTTCTTC	CSVNERTSGRKVYEQFF
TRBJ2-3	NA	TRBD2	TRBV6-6	TGTGCCAGCAGTTACGGGCTAGCGGGAAGCACAGATACGCAGTATTTT	CASSYGLAGSTDTQYF
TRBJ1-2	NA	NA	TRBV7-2	TGTGCCAGCAGCTTCATAAGTGGGGGCTACACCTTC	CASSFISGGYTF
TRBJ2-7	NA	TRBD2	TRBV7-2	TGTGCCAGCAGCTTAGCACCATTACTAGCGGGAGGGTACGAGCAGTACTTC	CASSLAPLLAGGYEQYF
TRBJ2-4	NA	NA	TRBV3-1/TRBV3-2	TGTGCCAGCAGCCTAAGTTCTCCCATTCAAAGAAAAAACATTCAGTACTTC	CASSLSSPIQRKNIQYF
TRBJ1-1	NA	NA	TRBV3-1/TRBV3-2	TGTGCCAGCAGCCAAGATCTTCGAGGACGGGGGACTCACCCCATGAACACTGAAGCTTTCTTT	CASSQDLRGRGTHPMNTEAFF
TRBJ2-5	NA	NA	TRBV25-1	TGTGCCAGCAGCGACTACAACCAAGAGACCCAGTACTTC	CASSDYNQETQYF
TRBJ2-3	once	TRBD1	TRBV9	TGTGCCAGCACCCCACCAATACAGGGGGGAGGAGATACGCAGTATTTT	CASTPPIQGGGDTQYF
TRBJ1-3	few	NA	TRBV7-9	TGTGCCAGCAGCTTAGGATTCGGAGGAAACACCATATATTTT	CASSLGFGGNTIYF
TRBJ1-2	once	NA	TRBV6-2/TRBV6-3	TGTGCCAGCAGTTACTCCCCTCAGCGTGGCTACACCTTC	CASSYSPQRGYTF
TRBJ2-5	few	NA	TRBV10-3	TGTGCCATCAGTGAGTCGGGGAGCCTTGGGACCCAGTACTTC	CAISESGSLGTQYF
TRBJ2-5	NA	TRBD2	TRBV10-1	TGCGCCAGCGGGGAGCGGGGACAAGAGACCCAGTACTTC	CASGERGQETQYF